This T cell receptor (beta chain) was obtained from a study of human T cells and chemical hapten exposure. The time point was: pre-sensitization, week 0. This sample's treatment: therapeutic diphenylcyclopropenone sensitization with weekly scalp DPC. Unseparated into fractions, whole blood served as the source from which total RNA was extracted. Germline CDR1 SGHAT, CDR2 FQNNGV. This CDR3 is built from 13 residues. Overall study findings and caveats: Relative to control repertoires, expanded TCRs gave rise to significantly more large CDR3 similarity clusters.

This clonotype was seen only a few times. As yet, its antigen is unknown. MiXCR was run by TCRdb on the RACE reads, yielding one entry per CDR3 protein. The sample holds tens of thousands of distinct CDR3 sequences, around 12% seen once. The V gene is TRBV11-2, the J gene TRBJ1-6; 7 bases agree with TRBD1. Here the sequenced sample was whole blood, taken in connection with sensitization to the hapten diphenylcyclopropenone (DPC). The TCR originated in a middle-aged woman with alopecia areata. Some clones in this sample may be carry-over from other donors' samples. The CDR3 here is CATGETYNSPLHF. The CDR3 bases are TGTGCTACAGGGGAAACCTATAATTCACCCCTCCACTTT. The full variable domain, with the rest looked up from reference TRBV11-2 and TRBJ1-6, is EAGVAQSPRYKIIEKRQSVAFWCNPISGHATLYWYQQILGQGPKLLIQFQNNGVVDDSQLPKDRFSAERLKGVDSTLKIQPAKLEDSAVYLCATGETYNSPLHFGNGTRLTVT.